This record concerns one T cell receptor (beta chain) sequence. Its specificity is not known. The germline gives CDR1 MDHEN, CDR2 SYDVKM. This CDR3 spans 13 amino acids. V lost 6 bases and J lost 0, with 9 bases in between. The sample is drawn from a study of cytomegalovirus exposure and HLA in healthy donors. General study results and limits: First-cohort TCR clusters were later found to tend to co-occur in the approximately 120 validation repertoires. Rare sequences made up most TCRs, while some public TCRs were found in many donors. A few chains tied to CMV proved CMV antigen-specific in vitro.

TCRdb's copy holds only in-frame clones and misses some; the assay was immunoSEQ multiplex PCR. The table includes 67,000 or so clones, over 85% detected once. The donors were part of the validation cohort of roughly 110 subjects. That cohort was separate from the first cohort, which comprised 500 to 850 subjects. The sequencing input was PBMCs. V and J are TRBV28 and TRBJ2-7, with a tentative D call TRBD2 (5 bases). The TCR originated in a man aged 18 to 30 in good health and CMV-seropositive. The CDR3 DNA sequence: TGTGCCAGCAGCACGGGAAGCTCCTACGAGCAGTACTTC. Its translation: CASSTGSSYEQYF. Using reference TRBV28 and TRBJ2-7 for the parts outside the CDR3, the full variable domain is DVKVTQSSRYLVKRTGEKVFLECVQDMDHENMFWYRQDPGLGLRLIYFSYDVKMKEKGDIPEGYSVSREKKERFSLILESASTNQTSMYLCASSTGSSYEQYFGPGTRLTVT.